Following are 27 T cell receptor beta chains from one sample sequenced in a study of OX40 agonist ivuxolimab in advanced cancers. TCRdb keeps only in-frame clones here, not all; method: immunoSEQ multiplex PCR. The sample has tens of thousands of clones; approximately 84% are singletons. The sample consisted of CD4+ or CD8+ T cells sorted from blood, taken in a trial of the OX40 agonist ivuxolimab. These receptor sequences come from an adult with an advanced solid tumor such as melanoma, head and neck, liver or kidney cancer.

The chain is built from TRBV6-6 and TRBJ1-2; no clear D. The CDR3 consists of 13 residues. Trimming took 6 bases from V and 2 from J, leaving 10 bases between them. Looked up from germline, CDR1 is MNHNY and CDR2 is SVGAGI (reference sequence). The DNA for the CDR3 is TGTGCCAGCAGATACGGGTCCAACTATGGCTACACCTTC. Its protein product is CASRYGSNYGYTF.

The CDR3 nucleotides read TGTGCCAGCAGTGCCGACAGGGGGGGCTACACCTTC. Encoded protein: CASSADRGGYTF. The chain carries TRBV2 and TRBJ1-2; 9 bases map to TRBD1. CDR1 is SNHLY and CDR2 is FYNNEI in the germline V gene. The CDR3 is 12 residues long. The J segment lost 8 bases and the V segment lost 4 bases, leaving 2 bases of the junction unmatched. Full variable domain (missing parts from reference TRBV2 and TRBJ1-2): EPEVTQTPSHQVTQMGQEVILRCVPISNHLYFYWYRQILGQKVEFLVSFYNNEISEKSEIFDDQFSVERPDGSNFTLKIRSTKLEDSAMYFCASSADRGGYTFGSGTRLTVV.

This clone has only one observation. This sample also contains other DNA sequences that code for the same CDR3. V is TRBV5-6 and J is TRBJ1-1, with 9 bases fitting TRBD1. The CDR3 extends over 14 amino acids. Germline-derived CDR1 and CDR2 are SGHDT and YYEEEE. The V gene end was trimmed by 4 bases and the J gene end by 4 bases; junction bases not matched to a gene: 5. CDR3 nucleotides: TGTGCCAGCAGCGTCGGGACAGGGTCCACTGAAGCTTTCTTT. As protein: CASSVGTGSTEAFF. Using reference TRBV5-6 and TRBJ1-1 for the parts outside the CDR3, the full variable domain is DAGVTQSPTHLIKTRGQQVTLRCSPKSGHDTVSWYQQALGQGPQFIFQYYEEEERQRGNFPDRFSGHQFPNYSSELNVNALLLGDSALYLCASSVGTGSTEAFFGQGTRLTVV.

This chain joins TRBV7-9 and TRBJ2-7; TRBD2 might be the D (7 bases). The CDR3 is 15 residues long. Germline loops: CDR1 SEHNR, CDR2 FQNEAQ (reference sequence). V gave up 4 bases and J gave up 3 bases, with 16 bases separating them. CDR3 DNA: TGTGCCAGCAGCTGGGGAGGGGGGTTGAACTACGAGCAGTACTTC. This translates into CASSWGGGLNYEQYF. Complete variable domain (other parts from reference TRBV7-9 and TRBJ2-7): DTGVSQNPRHKITKRGQNVTFRCDPISEHNRLYWYRQTLGQGPEFLTYFQNEAQLEKSRLLSDRFSAERPKGSFSTLEIQRTEQGDSAMYLCASSWGGGLNYEQYFGPGTRLTVT.

The V call is TRBV9, the J call TRBJ2-3, with 9 positions matching TRBD2. Germline CDR1 is SGDLS and CDR2 is YYNGEE. V shed 0 bases and J 7 bases; nucleotides not matched to a gene: 6. The CDR3 has 15 amino acids. In nucleotides, the CDR3 is TGTGCCAGCAGCGTAGAGGGCGGGGGGGCGAATACGCAGTATTTT. Amino acid sequence: CASSVEGGGANTQYF. Together with reference TRBV9 and TRBJ2-3, the CDR3 gives the full variable domain: DSGVTQTPKHLITATGQRVTLRCSPRSGDLSVYWYQQSLDQGLQFLIQYYNGEERAKGNILERFSAQQFPDLHSELNLSSLELGDSALYFCASSVEGGGANTQYFGPGTRLTVL.

This sequence joins TRBV6-5 and TRBJ1-1; D is unresolved. The germline V gene encodes CDR1 MNHEY and CDR2 SVGAGI. CDR3 length: 11 amino acids. Trimming shortened V by 5 bases and J by 1 base, and 2 bases separated the two germline ends. The chain's CDR3 is CASSRNTEAFF. CDR3 nucleotides: TGTGCCAGCAGTCGGAACACTGAAGCTTTCTTT.

J is TRBJ1-1 and V is TRBV6-5, with D unresolved. Germline CDR1 reads MNHEY; CDR2 reads SVGAGI. CDR3 length: 14 amino acids. Deletions cut 6 bases from V and 3 bases from J, with 14 bases between. The CDR3 loop is CASSLSFSYTEAFF. CDR3 nucleotides: TGTGCCAGCAGCCTATCGTTCTCCTACACTGAAGCTTTCTTT.

J is TRBJ2-1 and V is TRBV28; D not certain. This CDR3 has 16 residues. Trimming cost V 5 bases and J 0 bases, with 14 bases left between them. Germline assignment: CDR1 MDHEN and CDR2 SYDVKM. CDR3 amino acids: CASSPLSISSYNEQFF. CDR3 sequence (DNA): TGTGCCAGCAGTCCCCTTTCGATTAGCTCCTACAATGAGCAGTTCTTC.

The V and J genes are TRBV25-1 and TRBJ1-1; 8 positions match TRBD1. In germline, CDR1 is MGHDK, CDR2 SYGVNS. Trimming took 3 bases from V and 2 from J; bases not matched to a gene: 5. The CDR3 contains 15 residues. CDR3 in amino acids: CASSEGTGVNTEAFF. The CDR3 bases are TGTGCCAGCAGTGAGGGGACAGGAGTCAACACTGAAGCTTTCTTT. Full variable domain (missing parts from reference TRBV25-1 and TRBJ1-1): EADIYQTPRYLVIGTGKKITLECSQTMGHDKMYWYQQDPGMELHLIHYSYGVNSTEKGDLSSESTVSRIRTEHFPLTLESARPSHTSQYLCASSEGTGVNTEAFFGQGTRLTVV.

This chain links TRBV5-6 with TRBJ1-5, with D perhaps TRBD1 (5 bases). The CDR3 consists of 14 residues. Trimming cost V 2 bases and J 4 bases, with 10 bases left between them. Per germline, CDR1 SGHDT and CDR2 YYEEEE. The CDR3 here is CASSFRGSNQPQHF. CDR3 nucleotides: TGTGCCAGCAGCTTCCGGGGGTCAAATCAGCCCCAGCATTTT.

Only a few counts were recorded for this clone. CDR3 region: CASSKVFRAVEQYF. In nucleotides, the CDR3 is TGTGCCAGCAGCAAAGTGTTCAGGGCTGTCGAGCAGTACTTC. This sequence joins TRBV21-1 and TRBJ2-7; the table's D call of TRBD1 was not tested on the DNA. TRBV21-1 is listed as a pseudogene. The CDR3 length is 14 residues.

This chain uses TRBV28 with TRBJ2-2, with 15 bases fitting TRBD2. V lost 4 bases to trimming and J lost 7 bases; unmatched junction nucleotides: 22. The CDR3 runs to 22 residues. Germline loops: CDR1 MDHEN, CDR2 SYDVKM. The CDR3 loop reads CASSSLLMDRTSGRASGGELFF. The DNA of the CDR3 is TGTGCCAGCAGTTCCCTGTTGATGGACCGGACTAGCGGGAGGGCCAGTGGCGGGGAGCTGTTTTTT.

The J gene is TRBJ2-7, the V gene TRBV5-8; 11 positions match TRBD1. The V and J ends lost 0 bases and 4 bases, in that order; junction bases with no gene match: 3. The CDR3 length is 15 residues. Germline CDR1 is SGHTS and CDR2 is YDEGEE. CDR3 bases: TGTGCCAGCAGCTTGGGGACAGGGGGCGCGTACGAGCAGTACTTC. Translation: CASSLGTGGAYEQYF. The full variable domain, with the rest looked up from reference TRBV5-8 and TRBJ2-7, is EAGVTQSPTHLIKTRGQQATLRCSPISGHTSVYWYQQALGLGLQFLLWYDEGEERNRGNFPPRFSGRQFPNYSSELNVNALELEDSALYLCASSLGTGGAYEQYFGPGTRLTVT.

The CDR3 sequence is CASSILGGPYNEQFF. The CDR3 nucleotides read TGTGCCAGTAGTATTTTAGGGGGCCCCTACAATGAGCAGTTCTTC. The chain uses TRBV19 and TRBJ2-1, with 7 bases matching TRBD1. Unmatched junction bases numbered 4, after V lost 3 bases and J lost 2 bases. This CDR3 is built from 15 residues. Germline V gene data show CDR1 as LNHDA and CDR2 as SQIVND (reference sequence).

For this clone: This same CDR3 is encoded by further DNA sequences in the sample. V and J are TRBV19 and TRBJ2-1, with D perhaps matching TRBD1 or TRBD2 (6 bases each). The CDR3 covers 14 residues. CDR1 and CDR2 from the germline V gene are LNHDA and SQIVND (reference sequence). Trimming pared 5 bases from V and 3 bases from J, leaving 11 bases between. The CDR3: CASSSGGDYNEQFF. CDR3 nucleotide sequence: TGTGCCAGTAGTTCCGGGGGCGACTACAATGAGCAGTTCTTC.

This clone was detected a few times. The V and J genes are TRBV6-5 and TRBJ2-5, with 7 bases identical to TRBD1. The CDR3 covers 16 residues. From germline, CDR1 is MNHEY and CDR2 SVGAGI. J was trimmed by 4 bases and V by 0 bases; bases with no gene match: 8. The CDR3 loop is CASSYSTYRGLETQYF. The CDR3 DNA reads TGTGCCAGCAGTTACTCTACCTACAGGGGTCTAGAGACCCAGTACTTC.

The V and J genes are TRBV29-1 and TRBJ2-4; TRBD1 is a possible D gene (5 bases). V dropped 8 bases and J dropped 2 bases, with 19 bases sitting between them. From germline, CDR1 is SQVTM and CDR2 ANQGSEA. The CDR3 is made up of 15 amino acids. The CDR3 sequence: CSFLGDLLSKNIQYF. The CDR3 DNA is TGCAGCTTCTTAGGGGATCTGCTATCCAAAAACATTCAGTACTTC.

V usage is TRBV6-6 and J usage is TRBJ2-1; the match to TRBD2 covers 10 bases. The trim removed 7 bases at V and 12 bases at J, leaving 12 bases unmatched. The CDR3 sequence is 14 residues long. Per the germline V gene, CDR1 is MNHNY and CDR2 is SVGAGI (reference sequence). The chain's CDR3 is CASIRASGSGAQFF. The CDR3, as DNA: TGTGCCAGCATCAGAGCTAGCGGGAGTGGTGCGCAGTTCTTC.

The chain is built from TRBV4-3 and TRBJ2-1; D unclear. The CDR3 is 14 amino acids. CDR1 is LGHNA and CDR2 is YSLEER in the germline V gene. V gave up 2 bases and J gave up 0 bases, with 5 bases separating them. The CDR3 sequence is CASSQRSSYNEQFF. CDR3 sequence (DNA): TGCGCCAGCAGCCAAAGGAGCTCCTACAATGAGCAGTTCTTC.

V is TRBV28 and J is TRBJ1-4; tentatively, D is TRBD1 (5 bases). This CDR3 has 14 amino acids. With 3 bases removed from V and 6 bases from J, the gap between germline ends came to 11 bases. The germline gives CDR1 MDHEN, CDR2 SYDVKM. CDR3 sequence reads: CASSFGGEDEKLFF. In DNA, the CDR3 is TGTGCCAGCAGTTTTGGGGGGGAGGATGAAAAACTGTTTTTT.

This sequence joins TRBV7-9 and TRBJ2-5, with TRBD2 identical over 12 bases. After removal of 1 base from V and 5 bases from J, the junction contained 11 bases not matched to a gene. Germline V gene sequence: CDR1 SEHNR, CDR2 FQNEAQ (reference sequence). The CDR3 covers 18 residues. The CDR3 region is CASSLETSGGPYPETQYF. DNA of the CDR3: TGTGCCAGCAGCTTAGAGACTAGCGGGGGCCCCTACCCCGAGACCCAGTACTTC.

This sequence joins TRBV15 and TRBJ2-1; D call uncertain. The CDR3 is 10 residues long. V lost 3 bases to trimming and J lost 8 bases, with 2 bases between them. CDR1 is LNHNV, CDR2 YYDKDF, per germline (reference sequence). CDR3 nucleotides: TGTGCCACCAGCAGTGATGAGCAGTTCTTC. Residues: CATSSDEQFF.

The chain is built from TRBV10-3 and TRBJ2-7; TRBD1 agrees at 11 bases. This CDR3 spans 16 amino acids. The V gene's germline CDR1 is ENHRY and CDR2 SYGVKD. V was clipped by 5 bases and J by 3 bases; unmatched bases: 9. The CDR3, as DNA: TGTGCCATCAGTCCCACCCGGGGACAGGGGGACTACGAGCAGTACTTC. Translated, it gives CAISPTRGQGDYEQYF.

The chain combines TRBV4-1 with TRBJ2-7, with 13 bases matching TRBD2. CDR1 is MGHRA, CDR2 YSYEKL, per germline. The CDR3 length is 18 residues. With 1 base clipped from V and 4 bases from J, the junction kept 10 bases outside the gene matches. The CDR3 DNA reads as TGCGCCAGCAGCCAAGGGACTAGCGGGAGCCAAACCCAATACGAGCAGTACTTC. Translating gives CASSQGTSGSQTQYEQYF.

The table lists this clone with a count of one. This chain joins TRBV4-1 and TRBJ2-3, with TRBD1 matching over 8 bases. Germline CDR1 reads MGHRA; CDR2 reads YSYEKL. This CDR3 has 17 amino acids. V lost 0 bases, J lost 2 bases, and 7 bases stayed unmatched. Written as DNA, the CDR3 is TGCGCCAGCAGCCAAGACCCTGGGACAGGTGACACAGATACGCAGTATTTT. It codes for CASSQDPGTGDTDTQYF.

The chain joins TRBV19 to TRBJ1-5, with D unclear. The CDR3 runs to 15 residues. Trimming took 1 base from V and 1 from J, leaving 8 bases between them. Germline CDR1 LNHDA, CDR2 SQIVND (reference sequence). The CDR3 protein is CASSIGSRSNQPQHF. The CDR3 nucleotides read TGTGCCAGTAGTATAGGGTCCAGAAGCAATCAGCCCCAGCATTTT.

In the case of this clone: The sample carries other DNA sequences with the same CDR3. The gene calls are TRBV7-9 and TRBJ2-1, with 11 bases identical to TRBD2. There are 18 residues in the CDR3. V lost 5 bases to trimming and J lost 1 base; unmatched junction nucleotides: 10. CDR1 is SEHNR and CDR2 is FQNEAQ in the germline V gene (reference sequence). CDR3 in amino acids: CASSQGTSGGRSYNEQFF. For the CDR3, the DNA is TGTGCCAGCAGCCAAGGGACTAGCGGAGGCCGATCCTACAATGAGCAGTTCTTC.